These 10 T cell receptor beta chains share one sample of origin, sequenced in a study of blood T cell repertoires in COVID-19. Measured with immunoSEQ multiplex PCR; TCRdb has only the in-frame clones, and not every one. The repertoire includes around 100,000 clones, almost 90% of them detected once, and around 5% sits in the top ten. Sequencing used peripheral blood. The receptors here all came from a human donor in a cohort sampled during active COVID-19.

This chain links TRBV7-9 with TRBJ2-5, with D tentatively TRBD1 (6 bases). The CDR3 extends over 14 amino acids. Per the germline V gene, CDR1 is SEHNR and CDR2 is FQNEAQ (reference sequence). Trimming pared 5 bases from V and 2 bases from J, leaving 12 bases between. This chain's CDR3 is CASSIRTEQETQYF. The CDR3 DNA reads TGTGCCAGCAGCATCCGGACAGAACAAGAGACCCAGTACTTC.

V and J are TRBV6-5 and TRBJ2-5, with D possibly TRBD2 on 6 matching bases. The V end was cut by 3 bases, the J end by 4 bases, with 12 bases between. This CDR3 has 14 residues. Germline loops: CDR1 MNHEY, CDR2 SVGAGI. As DNA, the CDR3 is TGTGCCAGCAGTTATTGGCTAGCGCGAGAGACCCAGTACTTC. This translates into CASSYWLARETQYF.

The CDR3 spells CASSRTSGSENEQFF. The CDR3 nucleotides read TGTGCCAGCAGTCGGACTAGCGGGTCTGAAAATGAGCAGTTCTTC. V and J are TRBV7-2 and TRBJ2-1, with TRBD2 identical over 11 bases. The trim removed 6 bases at V and 7 bases at J, leaving 8 bases unmatched. Germline V gene lookup returns CDR1 SGHTA and CDR2 FQGNSA. The CDR3 has 15 residues.

The chain combines TRBV5-4 with TRBJ2-7; D uncertain. CDR1 is SGHNT and CDR2 is YYREEE in the germline V gene (reference sequence). Trimming cost V 4 bases and J 3 bases, with 5 bases left between them. The CDR3 contains 11 residues. The CDR3 protein is CASSQNYEQYF. In DNA form, the CDR3 reads TGTGCCAGCAGCCAAAACTACGAGCAGTACTTC.

This chain links TRBV30 with TRBJ1-5, with D perhaps matching TRBD1 (5 bases). Germline assignment: CDR1 GTSNPN and CDR2 SVGIG (reference sequence). Between the trimmed V and J ends, which lost 3 bases and 5 bases, there was a span of 11 bases. This CDR3 is 13 amino acids long. DNA of the CDR3: TGTGCCTGGAGGCCGCGGGGCGATCAGCCCCAGCATTTT. Encoded protein: CAWRPRGDQPQHF.

V gene TRBV9 combines with J gene TRBJ2-5, with 8 bases lining up with TRBD2. CDR3 size: 18 residues. Germline values: CDR1 SGDLS, CDR2 YYNGEE. V lost 0 bases and J lost 3; bases outside the gene matches: 13. CDR3 sequence: CASSVDTSGAGIKETQYF. CDR3 coding DNA: TGTGCCAGCAGCGTAGACACTAGCGGAGCCGGGATTAAAGAGACCCAGTACTTC.

About this clone itself: Other DNA sequences in this sample translate to the same CDR3. The chain couples TRBV6-4 to TRBJ2-3, with 10 bases that match TRBD2. This CDR3 is 14 amino acids long. CDR1 MRHNA and CDR2 SNTAGT come from the germline V gene. Losses at the gene ends were 4 bases for V and 3 bases for J; bases not matched to a gene: 1. This CDR3 reads CASSVAGGTDTQYF. As DNA, the CDR3 is TGTGCCAGCAGTGTAGCGGGAGGAACAGATACGCAGTATTTT.

This chain joins TRBV6-5 and TRBJ1-1; D gene ambiguous. Germline V gives CDR1 MNHEY, CDR2 SVGAGI. The CDR3 is 14 residues long. V lost 10 bases to trimming and J lost 3 bases, with 18 bases between them. The CDR3 nucleotides read TGTGCCACCGTCGATCGGGGTGCGGACACTGAAGCTTTCTTT. This encodes CATVDRGADTEAFF.

This chain links TRBV5-5 with TRBJ1-2, with 9 positions matching TRBD1. This CDR3 region has 18 residues. The germline V gene has CDR1 SGHKS and CDR2 YYEKEE (reference sequence). Unmatched junction bases numbered 16, after V lost 4 bases and J lost 3 bases. The CDR3 reads CASSAPGQGFEMYYGYTF. CDR3 nucleotides: TGTGCCAGCAGCGCGCCGGGACAGGGCTTTGAGATGTACTATGGCTACACCTTC.

The chain couples TRBV9 to TRBJ2-1; a possible D gene is TRBD2 (6 bases). The ends were cut back, 2 bases at V and 2 bases at J, with 8 bases in the middle. CDR1 is SGDLS, CDR2 YYNGEE, per germline. This CDR3 contains 14 residues. CDR3 nucleotides: TGTGCCAGCAGCGTCGGGACTGCCTACAATGAGCAGTTCTTC. This codes for CASSVGTAYNEQFF.